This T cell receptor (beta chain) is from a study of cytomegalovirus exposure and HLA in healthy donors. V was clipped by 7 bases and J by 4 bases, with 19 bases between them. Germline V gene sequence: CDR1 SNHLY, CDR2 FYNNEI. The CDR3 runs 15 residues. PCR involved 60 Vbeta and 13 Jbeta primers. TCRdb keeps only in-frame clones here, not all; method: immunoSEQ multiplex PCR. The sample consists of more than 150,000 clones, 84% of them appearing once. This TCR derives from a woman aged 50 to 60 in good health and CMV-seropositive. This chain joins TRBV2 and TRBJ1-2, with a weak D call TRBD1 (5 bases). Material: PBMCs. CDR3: CASNREMGGGYGYTF. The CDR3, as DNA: TGTGCCAGCAACCGAGAGATGGGGGGAGGCTATGGCTACACCTTC.